This entry is about one TCR beta chain. Its antigen remains unknown. Germline CDR1 SGDLS, CDR2 YYNGEE. Trimming pared 3 bases from V and 0 bases from J, leaving 10 bases between. The CDR3 loop spans 15 amino acids. The data were taken from a study of cytomegalovirus exposure and HLA in healthy donors. Broader study findings: Later work found most CMV-associated TCR beta chains apparently HLA-restricted.

The PCR had 60 Vbeta and 13 Jbeta primers. Some clones are missing from TCRdb's copy, which holds only in-frame ones; the method was immunoSEQ multiplex PCR. The sample records over 150,000 clones, 82% being singletons. The V gene is TRBV9, the J gene TRBJ2-1; TRBD2 might be the D (5 bases). Sequenced sample: PBMCs. This receptor was obtained from a man aged 45 to 65 in good health and CMV-seropositive. CDR3 in DNA: TGTGCCAGCAGCGAAATCCGGGGCTCCTACAATGAGCAGTTCTTC. Translation: CASSEIRGSYNEQFF. Based on the CDR3 plus reference TRBV9 and TRBJ2-1, the full variable domain is DSGVTQTPKHLITATGQRVTLRCSPRSGDLSVYWYQQSLDQGLQFLIQYYNGEERAKGNILERFSAQQFPDLHSELNLSSLELGDSALYFCASSEIRGSYNEQFFGPGTRLTVL.